This TCR beta chain emerged from a study of cytomegalovirus exposure and HLA in healthy donors. The V gene's germline CDR1 is SEHNR and CDR2 FQNEAQ (reference sequence). V lost 5 bases and J lost 2; bases outside the gene matches: 6. This CDR3 has 15 amino acids. PCR employed 60 Vbeta and 13 Jbeta primers. Assay: immunoSEQ multiplex PCR; the TCRdb copy retains only in-frame clones and omits some. The profile covers over 120,000 clones, with more than 9.5% appearing a single time and roughly 1.9% taken by the ten largest. This clone was observed a few times. The source of this sequence is a man aged 45-60 years in good health and CMV-seronegative. Sequencing used PBMCs. The V gene is TRBV7-9, the J gene TRBJ2-1; 7 bases map to TRBD1. The CDR3 nucleotides read TGTGCCAGCAGCCGTACAGGGGAGCCCTACAATGAGCAGTTCTTC. As protein: CASSRTGEPYNEQFF. The full variable domain, completed using reference TRBV7-9 and TRBJ2-1, is DTGVSQNPRHKITKRGQNVTFRCDPISEHNRLYWYRQTLGQGPEFLTYFQNEAQLEKSRLLSDRFSAERPKGSFSTLEIQRTEQGDSAMYLCASSRTGEPYNEQFFGPGTRLTVL.